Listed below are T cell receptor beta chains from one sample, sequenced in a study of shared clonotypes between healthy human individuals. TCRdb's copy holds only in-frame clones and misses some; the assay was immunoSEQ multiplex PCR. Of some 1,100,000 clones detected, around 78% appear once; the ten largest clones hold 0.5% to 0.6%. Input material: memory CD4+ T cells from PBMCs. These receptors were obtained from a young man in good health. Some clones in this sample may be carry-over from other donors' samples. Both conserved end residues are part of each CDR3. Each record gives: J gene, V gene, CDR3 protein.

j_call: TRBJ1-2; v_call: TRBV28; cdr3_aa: CASSLGMGLINYGYTF
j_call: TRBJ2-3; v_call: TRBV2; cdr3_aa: CASSVNTGRAQYF
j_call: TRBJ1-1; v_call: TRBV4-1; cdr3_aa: CASSQAAGGEAFF
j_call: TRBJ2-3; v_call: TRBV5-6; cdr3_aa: CASSHPAGADTQYF
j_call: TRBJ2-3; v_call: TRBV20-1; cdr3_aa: CSARPGLAQYF
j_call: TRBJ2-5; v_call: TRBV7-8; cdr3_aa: CASSLALVASGDQETQYF
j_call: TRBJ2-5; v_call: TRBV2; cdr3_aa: CASSRTSSQETQYF
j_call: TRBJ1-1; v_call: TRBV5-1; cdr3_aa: CASSLFGQITTEAFF
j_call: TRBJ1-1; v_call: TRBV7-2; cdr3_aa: CASSTISLGTEAFF
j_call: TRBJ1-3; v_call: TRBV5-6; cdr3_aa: CASSLAMSGNTIYF
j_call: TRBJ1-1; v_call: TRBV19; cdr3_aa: CASRRLYRDRVNTEAFF
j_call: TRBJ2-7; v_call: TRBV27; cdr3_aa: CASSLTGTAPYEQYF
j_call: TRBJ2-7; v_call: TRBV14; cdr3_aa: CASSQNLGNGEQYF
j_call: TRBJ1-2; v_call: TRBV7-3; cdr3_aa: CAGTMGHLTGGYTF
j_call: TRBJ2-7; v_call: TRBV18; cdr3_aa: CASSPKMNSYEQYF
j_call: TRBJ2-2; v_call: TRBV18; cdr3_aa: CASSDGQAPGELFF
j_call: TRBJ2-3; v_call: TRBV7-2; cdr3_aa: CASSTWGPPRADTQYF
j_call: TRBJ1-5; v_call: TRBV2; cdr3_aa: CASSQRTGGSQPQHF
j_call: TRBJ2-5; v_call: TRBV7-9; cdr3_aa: CASSPGTGGQETQYF
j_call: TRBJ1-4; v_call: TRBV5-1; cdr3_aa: CASSLEGGHEKLFF
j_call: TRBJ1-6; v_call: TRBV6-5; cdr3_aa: CASSFLMGNSPLHF
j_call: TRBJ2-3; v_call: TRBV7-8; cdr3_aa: CASSLVFRRTGDTQYF
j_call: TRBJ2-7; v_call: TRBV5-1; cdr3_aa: CASSLDGAPTYEQYF
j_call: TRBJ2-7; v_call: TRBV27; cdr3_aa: CASSPRQVGPYEQYF
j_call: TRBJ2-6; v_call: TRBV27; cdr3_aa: CASSIQGYSGANVLTF
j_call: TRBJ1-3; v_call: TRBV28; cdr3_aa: CASSLVGGSANTIYF
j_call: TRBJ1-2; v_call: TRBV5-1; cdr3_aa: CASSLERSAYGYTF
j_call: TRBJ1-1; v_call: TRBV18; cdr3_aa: CASSTQPMNTEAFF
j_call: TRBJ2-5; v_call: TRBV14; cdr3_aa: CASSQEAAYPQETQYF
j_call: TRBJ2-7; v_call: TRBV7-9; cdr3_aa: CASSLFLSWREGTYEQYF
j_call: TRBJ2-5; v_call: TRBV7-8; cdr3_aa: CASSSTGFEAGTQYF
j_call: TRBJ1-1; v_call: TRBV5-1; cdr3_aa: CASSLGIGDTEAFF
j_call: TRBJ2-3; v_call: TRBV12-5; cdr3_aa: CASGLVFGQGALTQYF
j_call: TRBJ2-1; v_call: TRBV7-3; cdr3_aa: CASSFDRASYNEQFF
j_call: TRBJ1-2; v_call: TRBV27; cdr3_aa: CASSLMVGRNYGYTF
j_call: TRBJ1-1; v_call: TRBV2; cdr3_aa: CASSVSSGNTEAFF
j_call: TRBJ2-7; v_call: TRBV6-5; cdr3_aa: CASRQGYEQYF
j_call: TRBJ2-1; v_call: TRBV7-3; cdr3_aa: CASSQRGSGSSYNEQFF
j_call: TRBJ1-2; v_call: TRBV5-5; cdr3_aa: CASSTQGSYGYTF
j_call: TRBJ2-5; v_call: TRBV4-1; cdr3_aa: CASSHEGGRGETQYF
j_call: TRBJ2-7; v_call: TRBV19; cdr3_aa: CASSIRRGGSSYEQYF
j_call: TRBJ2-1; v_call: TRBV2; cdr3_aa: CASSGLAGALSEQFF
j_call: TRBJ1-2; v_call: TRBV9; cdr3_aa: CASSVVPANYGYTF
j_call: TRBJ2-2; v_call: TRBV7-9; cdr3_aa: CASSFRAGTTGELFF
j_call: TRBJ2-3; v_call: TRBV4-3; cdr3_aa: CASSQGLTGGTDTQYF
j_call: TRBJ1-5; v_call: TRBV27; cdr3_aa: CASSSPRGRDQPQHF
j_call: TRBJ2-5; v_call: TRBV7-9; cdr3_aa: CASSPRRAETQYF
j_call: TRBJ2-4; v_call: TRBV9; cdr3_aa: CASSSPGQGDIQYF
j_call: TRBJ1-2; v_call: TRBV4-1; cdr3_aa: CASSQGSGNYGYTF
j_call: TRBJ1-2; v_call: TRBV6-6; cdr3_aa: CASSYDRDMRGYTF
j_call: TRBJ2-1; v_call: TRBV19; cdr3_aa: CASSTVGEQFF
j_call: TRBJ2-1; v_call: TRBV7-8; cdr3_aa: CASLSQRVYNEQFF